Shown below are 14 T cell receptor beta chains from a single sample sequenced in a study of cytomegalovirus exposure and HLA in healthy donors. This table comes from immunoSEQ multiplex PCR, and its TCRdb copy is limited to in-frame clones, with some not included. Among tens of thousands of clones listed, about 91% were seen once. The sequenced sample consisted of PBMCs. The receptors here all came from a man between 18 and 29 years old in good health and CMV-seronegative.

V is TRBV7-2 and J is TRBJ1-5; 12 bases agree with TRBD1. The length of the CDR3 is 18 residues. CDR1 is SGHTA, CDR2 FQGNSA, per germline. V gave up 0 bases and J gave up 1 base; unmatched junction bases: 4. The CDR3 coding sequence is TGTGCCAGCAGCTTAGCGGGGACAGGGGGCAGGAGCAATCAGCCCCAGCATTTT. Translating gives CASSLAGTGGRSNQPQHF.

The CDR3 DNA reads TGCGCCAGCAGCCGACAGGGGGCAACTAATGAAAAACTGTTTTTT. Amino acid sequence: CASSRQGATNEKLFF. The rearrangement joins TRBV4-3 to TRBJ1-4; 9 bases fit TRBD1. This CDR3 is 15 amino acids long. J gave up 0 bases and V 4 bases, and 0 bases lay outside the gene matches. The germline V gene has CDR1 LGHNA and CDR2 YSLEER.

The chain is built from TRBV5-4 and TRBJ2-5; 10 nucleotides line up with TRBD2. The CDR3 sequence is 15 residues long. CDR1 and CDR2 (germline): SGHNT, YYREEE (reference sequence). With 0 bases clipped from V and 5 bases from J, the junction kept 4 bases outside the gene matches. The CDR3 bases are TGTGCCAGCAGCTTGGCTAGCGGGAGTAGTGAGACCCAGTACTTC. This translates into CASSLASGSSETQYF. The full variable domain, with the rest looked up from reference TRBV5-4 and TRBJ2-5, is ETGVTQSPTHLIKTRGQQVTLRCSSQSGHNTVSWYQQALGQGPQFIFQYYREEENGRGNFPPRFSGLQFPNYSSELNVNALELDDSALYLCASSLASGSSETQYFGPGTRLLVL.

V usage is TRBV27 and J usage is TRBJ1-2; weak D call: TRBD1 (5 bases). With 6 bases removed from V and 2 bases from J, the gap between germline ends came to 10 bases. This CDR3 is built from 13 residues. From germline, CDR1 is MNHEY and CDR2 SMNVEV (reference sequence). CDR3 residues: CASRQAGNYGYTF. CDR3 nucleotide sequence: TGTGCCAGCAGGCAGGCAGGGAACTATGGCTACACCTTC.

J is TRBJ2-2 and V is TRBV10-3; TRBD1 matches at 7 bases. CDR3 length: 14 amino acids. With 3 bases clipped from V and 3 bases from J, the junction kept 1 base outside the gene matches. The germline V gene has CDR1 ENHRY and CDR2 SYGVKD. CDR3 DNA: TGTGCCATCAGTGAAGACAGGGACACCGGGGAGCTGTTTTTT. This codes for CAISEDRDTGELFF.

The V and J genes are TRBV5-4 and TRBJ2-3, with TRBD2 identical over 9 bases. The CDR3 has 18 residues. Unmatched junction bases numbered 13, after V lost 4 bases and J lost 1 base. The V gene's germline CDR1 is SGHNT and CDR2 YYREEE (reference sequence). In DNA form, the CDR3 reads TGTGCCAGCAGCCCCGGGACTAGCCCTCTTTTTGGCACAGATACGCAGTATTTT. Translating gives CASSPGTSPLFGTDTQYF.

The CDR3 protein is CASSAGTRSEQYF. The CDR3 bases are TGTGCCAGCAGCGCGGGGACTAGATCCGAGCAGTACTTC. The V and J genes are TRBV5-4 and TRBJ2-7; 8 nucleotides line up with TRBD2. Trimming took 4 bases from V and 6 from J; bases not matched to a gene: 6. From germline, CDR1 is SGHNT and CDR2 YYREEE (reference sequence). This CDR3 is 13 amino acids long.

The chain has TRBV19 and TRBJ2-1; tentative D call: TRBD2 (5 bases). This CDR3 contains 15 residues. Trimming cost V 10 bases and J 0 bases, with 16 bases left between them. Germline V gene lookup returns CDR1 LNHDA and CDR2 SQIVND (reference sequence). The CDR3 region is CATTPQRSSYNEQFF. The DNA of the CDR3 is TGTGCCACCACACCACAGCGGAGCTCCTACAATGAGCAGTTCTTC.

V and J are TRBV19 and TRBJ1-4; TRBD1 matches at 9 bases. V shed 4 bases, J shed 8 bases, and the junction held 5 bases outside the gene matches. Germline V gene sequence: CDR1 LNHDA, CDR2 SQIVND (reference sequence). The CDR3 extends over 14 amino acids. The CDR3 loop is CASSNRDRDEKLFF. The CDR3 coding sequence is TGTGCCAGTAGTAACCGGGACAGGGACGAAAAACTGTTTTTT.

The chain has TRBV4-3 and TRBJ1-5; tentative D call: TRBD1 (6 bases). V lost 0 bases and J 7 bases, leaving 16 bases between the germline ends. This CDR3 is 16 amino acids long. Germline V gene lookup returns CDR1 LGHNA and CDR2 YSLEER. This CDR3 reads CASSQDRQGNRQPQHF. Here the CDR3 DNA reads TGCGCCAGCAGCCAAGATAGGCAGGGGAACAGGCAGCCCCAGCATTTT.

The chain is built from TRBV7-8 and TRBJ2-7, with a possible D match to TRBD1 (5 bases). V lost 2 bases and J lost 2, with 10 bases in between. Germline V gene sequence: CDR1 SGHVS, CDR2 FQNEAQ. The CDR3 totals 14 residues. CDR3 protein: CASSLQGFPYEQYF. The CDR3 DNA is TGTGCCAGCAGCTTACAGGGATTCCCCTACGAGCAGTACTTC.

The chain has TRBV4-3 and TRBJ2-1; the match to TRBD2 covers 7 bases. The CDR3 is made up of 16 amino acids. CDR1 LGHNA and CDR2 YSLEER come from the germline V gene. The ends lost 3 bases at V and 0 bases at J; junction bases unmatched: 5. CDR3: CASSQKLANSYNEQFF. The CDR3 bases are TGCGCCAGCAGCCAGAAACTAGCGAACTCCTACAATGAGCAGTTCTTC.

This clone was seen once. The chain links TRBV18 to TRBJ2-1, with 7 bases that match TRBD1. Trimming removed 1 base from V and 7 bases from J; junction bases left unmatched: 4. In germline, CDR1 is KGHSH, CDR2 LQKENI. The CDR3 spans 14 residues. CDR3 bases: TGTGCCAGCTCACCACAGGACAGGCGGAATGAGCAGTTCTTC. It encodes CASSPQDRRNEQFF.

V and J are TRBV7-8 and TRBJ2-1; the match to TRBD1 covers 11 bases. The CDR3 loop spans 14 amino acids. The germline V gene has CDR1 SGHVS and CDR2 FQNEAQ. With V trimmed by 6 bases and J by 7 bases, 5 bases remained unmatched. In DNA form, the CDR3 reads TGTGCCAGCAGATTTGGGACAGGGGGAAATGAGCAGTTCTTC. Translated: CASRFGTGGNEQFF.